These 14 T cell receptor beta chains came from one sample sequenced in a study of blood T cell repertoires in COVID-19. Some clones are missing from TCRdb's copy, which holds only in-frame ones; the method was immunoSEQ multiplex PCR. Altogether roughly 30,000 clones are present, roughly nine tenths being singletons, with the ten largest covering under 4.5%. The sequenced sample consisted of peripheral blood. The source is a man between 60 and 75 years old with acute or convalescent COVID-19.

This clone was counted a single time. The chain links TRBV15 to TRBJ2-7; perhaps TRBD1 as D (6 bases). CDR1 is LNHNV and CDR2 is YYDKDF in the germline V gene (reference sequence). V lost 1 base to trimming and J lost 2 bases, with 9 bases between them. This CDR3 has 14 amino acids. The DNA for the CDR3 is TGTGCCACCAGCAGAGGGACAGAGCCCTACGAGCAGTACTTC. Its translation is CATSRGTEPYEQYF. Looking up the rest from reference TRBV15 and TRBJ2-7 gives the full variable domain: DAMVIQNPRYQVTQFGKPVTLSCSQTLNHNVMYWYQQKSSQAPKLLFHYYDKDFNNEADTPDNFQSRRPNTSFCFLDIRSPGLGDTAMYLCATSRGTEPYEQYFGPGTRLTVT.

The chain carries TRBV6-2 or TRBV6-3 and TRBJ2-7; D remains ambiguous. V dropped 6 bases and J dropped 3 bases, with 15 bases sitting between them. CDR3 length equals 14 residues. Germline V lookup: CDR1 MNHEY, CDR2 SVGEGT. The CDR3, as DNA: TGTGCCAGCAGCCGCCGAGGCAGCCACTACGAGCAGTACTTC. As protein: CASSRRGSHYEQYF.

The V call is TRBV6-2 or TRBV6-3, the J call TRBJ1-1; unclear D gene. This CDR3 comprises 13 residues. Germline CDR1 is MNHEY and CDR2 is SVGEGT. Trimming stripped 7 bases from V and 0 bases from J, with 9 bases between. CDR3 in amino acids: CASNPGLNTEAFF. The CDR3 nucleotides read TGTGCCAGCAACCCTGGCTTGAACACTGAAGCTTTCTTT.

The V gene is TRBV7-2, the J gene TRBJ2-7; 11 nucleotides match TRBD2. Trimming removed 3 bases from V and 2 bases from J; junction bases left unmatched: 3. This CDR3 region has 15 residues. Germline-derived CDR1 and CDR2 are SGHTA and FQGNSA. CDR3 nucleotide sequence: TGTGCCAGCAGCTTGGGACTAGCGGATACCTACGAGCAGTACTTC. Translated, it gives CASSLGLADTYEQYF.

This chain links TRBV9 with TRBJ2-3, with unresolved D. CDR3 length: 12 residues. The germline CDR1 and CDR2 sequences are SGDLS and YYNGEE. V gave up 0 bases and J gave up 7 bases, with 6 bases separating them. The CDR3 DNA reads TGTGCCAGCAGCGTAGATTTAAATACGCAGTATTTT. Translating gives CASSVDLNTQYF.

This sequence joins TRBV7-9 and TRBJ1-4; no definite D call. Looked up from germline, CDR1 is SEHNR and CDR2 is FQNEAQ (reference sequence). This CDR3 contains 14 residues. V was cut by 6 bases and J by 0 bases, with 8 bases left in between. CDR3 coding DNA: TGTGCCAGCAGTCGAGTTGCAACTAATGAAAAACTGTTTTTT. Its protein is CASSRVATNEKLFF.

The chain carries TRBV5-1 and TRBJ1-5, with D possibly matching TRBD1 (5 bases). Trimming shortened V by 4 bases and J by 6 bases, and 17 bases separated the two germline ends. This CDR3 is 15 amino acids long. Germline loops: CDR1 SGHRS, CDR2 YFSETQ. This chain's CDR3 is CASSLNGGSPQPQHF. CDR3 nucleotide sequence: TGCGCCAGCAGCCTTAATGGGGGGAGCCCTCAGCCCCAGCATTTT.

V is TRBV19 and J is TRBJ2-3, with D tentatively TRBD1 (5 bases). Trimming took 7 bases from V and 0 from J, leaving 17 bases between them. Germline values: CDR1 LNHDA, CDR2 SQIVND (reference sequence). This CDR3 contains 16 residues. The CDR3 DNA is TGTGCCAGTAAACCTTCAGGGATTCCTAGCACAGATACGCAGTATTTT. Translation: CASKPSGIPSTDTQYF.

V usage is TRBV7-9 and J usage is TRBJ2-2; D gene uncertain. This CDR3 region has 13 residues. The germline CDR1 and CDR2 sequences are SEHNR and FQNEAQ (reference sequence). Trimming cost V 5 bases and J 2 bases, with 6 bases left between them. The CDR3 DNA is TGTGCCAGCAGCCCCGTAAACACCGGGGAGCTGTTTTTT. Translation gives CASSPVNTGELFF. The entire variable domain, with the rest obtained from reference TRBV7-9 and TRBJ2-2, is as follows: DTGVSQNPRHKITKRGQNVTFRCDPISEHNRLYWYRQTLGQGPEFLTYFQNEAQLEKSRLLSDRFSAERPKGSFSTLEIQRTEQGDSAMYLCASSPVNTGELFFGEGSRLTVL.

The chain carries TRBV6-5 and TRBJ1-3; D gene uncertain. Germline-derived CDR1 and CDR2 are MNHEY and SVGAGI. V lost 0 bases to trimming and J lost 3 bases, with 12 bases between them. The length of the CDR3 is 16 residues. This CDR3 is CASSYSTFPFGNTIYF. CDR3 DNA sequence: TGTGCCAGCAGTTACTCGACATTTCCTTTTGGAAACACCATATATTTT.

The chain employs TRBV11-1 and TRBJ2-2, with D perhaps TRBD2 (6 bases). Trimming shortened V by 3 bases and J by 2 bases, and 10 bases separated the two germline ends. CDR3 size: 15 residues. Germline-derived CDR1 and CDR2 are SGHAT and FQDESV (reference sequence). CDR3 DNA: TGTGCCAGCAGCTTCGGGGGTTTCAACACCGGGGAGCTGTTTTTT. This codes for CASSFGGFNTGELFF.

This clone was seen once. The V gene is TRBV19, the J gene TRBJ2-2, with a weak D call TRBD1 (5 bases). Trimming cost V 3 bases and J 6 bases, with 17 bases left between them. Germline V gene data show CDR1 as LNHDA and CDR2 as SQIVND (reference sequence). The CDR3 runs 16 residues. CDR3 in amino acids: CASSIKIGARAGELFF. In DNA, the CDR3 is TGTGCCAGTAGTATTAAAATAGGGGCCAGAGCCGGGGAGCTGTTTTTT.

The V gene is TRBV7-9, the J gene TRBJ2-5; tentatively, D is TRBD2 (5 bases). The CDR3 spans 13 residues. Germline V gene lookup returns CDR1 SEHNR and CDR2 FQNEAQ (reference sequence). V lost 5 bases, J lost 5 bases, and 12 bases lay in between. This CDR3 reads CASSQARGETQYF. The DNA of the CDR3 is TGTGCCAGCAGCCAGGCCCGCGGGGAGACCCAGTACTTC. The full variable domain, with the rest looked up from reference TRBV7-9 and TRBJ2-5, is DTGVSQNPRHKITKRGQNVTFRCDPISEHNRLYWYRQTLGQGPEFLTYFQNEAQLEKSRLLSDRFSAERPKGSFSTLEIQRTEQGDSAMYLCASSQARGETQYFGPGTRLLVL.

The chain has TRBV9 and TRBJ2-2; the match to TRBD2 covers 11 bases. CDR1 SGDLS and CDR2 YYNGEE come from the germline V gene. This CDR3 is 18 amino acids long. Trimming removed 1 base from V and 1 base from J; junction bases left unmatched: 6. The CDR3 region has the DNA TGTGCCAGCAGCGTATCAGGACTAGCGGGCGTGAACACCGGGGAGCTGTTTTTT. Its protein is CASSVSGLAGVNTGELFF.